The clone carrying this TCR beta chain was seen many times. The antigen remains undetermined. These data belong to a study of metastatic and nonmetastatic thyroid tumors. Study background: Repertoire comparison spanned blood and tumor or nodule tissue of malignant and benign thyroid patients.

Findings and limits, study-wide: In both blood and tumor samples, TCR beta diversity was reported significantly higher for malignant than benign nodules.

With 6 bases removed from V and 2 bases from J, the gap between germline ends came to 16 bases. The CDR3 is made up of 14 amino acids. Germline V lookup: CDR1 DFQATT, CDR2 SNEGSKA (reference sequence). No patient had received any treatment before thyroid surgery. Original processing methods: Clinicopathological groups of papillary thyroid cancer showed CDR3 differences that were used to build a distant-metastasis classifier. TCRdb redid the clone calls on the PCR reads using MiXCR. For this entry, the V and J calls and clone size follow TCRdb and not the study's own pipeline. The sample shows tens of thousands of clones, 13% to 15% of them seen only once.

This sequence joins TRBV20-1 and TRBJ2-5; no reliable D call. The origin of this receptor is a male donor with papillary thyroid cancer or a benign thyroid nodule (not recorded which). Some clones in this sample may be carry-over from other donors' samples. Sequencing used blood. CDR3 sequence: CSATELPFQETQYF. CDR3 bases: TGCAGTGCCACCGAGCTTCCTTTTCAAGAGACCCAGTACTTC.